The 19 T cell receptor beta chains in this list originate from one sample, sequenced in a study of T-cell reconstitution after alpha-beta-depleted transplantation in children. Unique molecular identifiers were used to barcode this TCRbeta library. TCRdb used MiXCR to reprocess the PCR reads, holding one entry per CDR3 protein. Of around 420,000 distinct CDR3 sequences in the sample, around 15% are singletons; the top ten hold over 25%. This specimen was PBMCs, mostly from graft donor cells, taken 360 days after TCRalphabeta/CD19-depleted stem cell transplant. All receptors derive from a boy in the first two years of life who had a stem cell transplant for Wiskott-Aldrich syndrome, so the T cells may come from the graft donor.

The chain employs TRBV12-3 or TRBV12-4 and TRBJ2-1, with TRBD2 as a possible D gene (6 bases). The germline V and J ends were trimmed by 8 bases and 6 bases, with 23 bases remaining between them. CDR3 length: 16 residues. This CDR3 is CASVPGRSGLFNEQFF. CDR3 sequence (DNA): TGTGCCAGCGTCCCGGGGAGGAGCGGGCTGTTCAATGAGCAGTTCTTC.

This clonotype has just a few counts. The genes are TRBV5-1 and TRBJ2-7, with 7 bases fitting TRBD2. The V and J ends lost 4 bases and 2 bases, in that order; junction bases with no gene match: 6. The CDR3 has 14 amino acids. The germline V gene encodes CDR1 SGHRS and CDR2 YFSETQ. The DNA of the CDR3 is TGCGCCAGCAGCACCGGGGGGACCCCCTACGAGCAGTACTTC. Amino acid sequence: CASSTGGTPYEQYF.

A few counts support this clonotype. The chain couples TRBV19 to TRBJ1-1; D is unresolved. Between the trimmed V and J ends, which lost 9 bases and 5 bases, there was a span of 16 bases. The CDR3 spans 13 residues. In germline, CDR1 is LNHDA, CDR2 SQIVND (reference sequence). CDR3 sequence: CASRGLGHTEAFF. Here the CDR3 DNA reads TGTGCCAGCCGGGGTCTAGGGCATACTGAAGCTTTCTTT.

In its sample, this clonotype was seen many times. The V gene is TRBV12-3 or TRBV12-4, the J gene TRBJ2-1; 9 bases agree with TRBD2. The CDR3 spans 14 residues. V lost 8 bases, J lost 7 bases, and 9 bases stayed unmatched. DNA for the CDR3: TGTGCCAGCTGCGGGGGGGCGCTACTTAATGAGCAGTTCTTC. It translates to CASCGGALLNEQFF.

In this sample, this clonotype turned up a few times. The V gene is TRBV3-1, the J gene TRBJ1-2; D is uncertain. Germline CDR1 reads LGHDT; CDR2 reads YNNKEL (reference sequence). With 1 base removed from V and 8 bases from J, the gap between germline ends came to 11 bases. This CDR3 is built from 13 residues. The CDR3 DNA reads TGTGCCAGCAGCCAAGTCGGGGTAGGAGGCTACACCTTC. Translating it yields CASSQVGVGGYTF.

The chain couples TRBV10-3 to TRBJ1-4; D uncertain. Trimming took off 3 bases at V and 8 bases at J, with 13 bases between the two ends. This CDR3 has 14 amino acids. Germline V lookup: CDR1 ENHRY, CDR2 SYGVKD. CDR3 sequence: CAISEEPGGEKLFF. The DNA for the CDR3 is TGTGCCATCAGTGAAGAGCCCGGCGGGGAAAAACTGTTTTTT.

V gene TRBV4-1 combines with J gene TRBJ2-3, with 11 bases lining up with TRBD2. With 3 bases clipped from V and 1 base from J, the junction kept 3 bases outside the gene matches. The length of the CDR3 is 16 residues. The germline CDR1 and CDR2 sequences are MGHRA and YSYEKL. CDR3 loop: CASSHLTSGGTDTQYF. DNA for the CDR3: TGCGCCAGCAGCCACTTGACTAGCGGGGGCACAGATACGCAGTATTTT.

V gene TRBV10-3 combines with J gene TRBJ2-3; D gene unclear. Per germline, CDR1 ENHRY and CDR2 SYGVKD. V dropped 3 bases and J dropped 0 bases, with 7 bases sitting between them. This CDR3 comprises 14 residues. CDR3 residues: CAISERSSTDTQYF. The CDR3, as DNA: TGTGCCATCAGTGAAAGGTCTAGCACAGATACGCAGTATTTT.

This clonotype was recorded a few times. The gene calls are TRBV12-3 or TRBV12-4 and TRBJ2-2; 10 nucleotides match TRBD1. CDR3 size: 15 residues. The junction had 12 bases not matched to a gene; V was cut back by 11 bases and J by 6 bases. CDR3 region: CAASMGTGVSGELFF. The CDR3 nucleotides read TGTGCCGCCAGCATGGGGACAGGGGTATCCGGGGAGCTGTTTTTT.

A few counts support this clonotype. The chain has TRBV10-3 and TRBJ2-1; 10 bases match TRBD2. J was trimmed by 12 bases and V by 11 bases; bases with no gene match: 25. The CDR3 has 17 amino acids. Germline V gives CDR1 ENHRY, CDR2 SYGVKD. CDR3 sequence (DNA): TGTGCCGTATCCGGGACTAGCGAGATGCCACCCCACGGGGGGCAGTTCTTC. It yields the protein CAVSGTSEMPPHGGQFF.

This clonotype was counted ten times or more. The rearrangement links TRBV7-2 to TRBJ2-5, with D possibly called TRBD1 or TRBD2 (6 bases each). Germline V gene lookup returns CDR1 SGHTA and CDR2 FQGNSA. The V gene lost 1 base and the J gene lost 4 bases, with 13 bases spanning the gap. The CDR3 has 15 residues. The CDR3 bases are TGTGCCAGCAGCTTAGTGTTCGGGGGCTTAGAGACCCAGTACTTC. Amino acid sequence: CASSLVFGGLETQYF.

This CDR3 is CASSLMGRGYNEQFF. The DNA for the CDR3 is TGTGCCAGCAGTTTAATGGGACGAGGCTACAATGAGCAGTTCTTC. The V gene is TRBV28, the J gene TRBJ2-1, with D perhaps matching TRBD1 or TRBD2 (5 bases each). Germline V gene sequence: CDR1 MDHEN, CDR2 SYDVKM. V was cut by 2 bases and J by 3 bases, with 11 bases left in between. The CDR3 length is 15 residues.

This clonotype showed up many times. The chain employs TRBV12-3 or TRBV12-4 and TRBJ2-5, with no clear D. The V and J ends lost 5 bases and 5 bases respectively, with 6 bases between them. CDR3 length: 11 amino acids. Here the CDR3 DNA reads TGTGCCAGCAGTGCCTGGGAGACCCAGTACTTC. It yields the protein CASSAWETQYF.

This clonotype has just a few counts. This sequence joins TRBV7-9 and TRBJ2-5, with 12 bases aligning to TRBD2. V shed 5 bases, J shed 4 bases, and the junction held 11 bases outside the gene matches. The CDR3 runs 17 residues. The germline CDR1 and CDR2 sequences are SEHNR and FQNEAQ (reference sequence). The CDR3 is CASSIHRLAGDGETQYF. The CDR3 DNA sequence: TGTGCCAGCAGCATACATCGACTAGCGGGAGATGGAGAGACCCAGTACTTC.

This clonotype was counted a single time. The V gene is TRBV27, the J gene TRBJ2-7, with 11 bases identical to TRBD1. Unmatched junction bases numbered 16, after V lost 6 bases and J lost 6 bases. This CDR3 spans 17 amino acids. Per germline, CDR1 MNHEY and CDR2 SMNVEV (reference sequence). The DNA for the CDR3 is TGTGCCAGCAGCCGTACCGGACAGGGGGCGTTTGCTCTCGAGCAGTACTTC. It specifies CASSRTGQGAFALEQYF.

This clonotype has just a few counts. The chain links TRBV5-4 to TRBJ2-1; either TRBD1 or TRBD2 may fit D (5 bases each). V was pared by 9 bases and J by 16 bases, with 26 bases between. Germline V gene lookup returns CDR1 SGHNT and CDR2 YYREEE (reference sequence). The CDR3 runs to 13 residues. The CDR3 DNA is TGTGCCACCGCCACCGATCAGGTCGGGACGGTTTTCTTC. The encoded protein is CATATDQVGTVFF.

This clonotype has more than one count but fewer than ten. The chain carries TRBV4-3 and TRBJ2-7; a possible D gene is TRBD1 (6 bases). The germline CDR1 and CDR2 sequences are LGHNA and YSLEER. With 2 bases removed from V and 3 bases from J, the gap between germline ends came to 11 bases. The CDR3 is 14 amino acids. Here the CDR3 DNA reads TGCGCCAGCAGCCAAAATTGGGGACACTACGAGCAGTACTTC. It encodes CASSQNWGHYEQYF.

This clonotype has more than one count but fewer than ten. This rearrangement joins TRBV20-1 to TRBJ2-5; TRBD1 is a possible D gene (5 bases). The CDR3 is 15 amino acids. Per the germline V gene, CDR1 is DFQATT and CDR2 is SNEGSKA (reference sequence). V was trimmed by 0 bases and J by 5 bases, leaving 16 bases between them. The CDR3 coding sequence is TGCAGTGCTAGAGATGGGGCAGAAGTTCAGGAGACCCAGTACTTC. This codes for CSARDGAEVQETQYF.

This clonotype appeared many times. V usage is TRBV6-6 and J usage is TRBJ2-7, with D uncertain. With 2 bases removed from V and 3 bases from J, the gap between germline ends came to 8 bases. The CDR3 is 13 residues long. Per germline, CDR1 MNHNY and CDR2 SVGAGI (reference sequence). As DNA, the CDR3 is TGTGCCAGCAGTTACGAGGCATACTACGAGCAGTACTTC. Its protein is CASSYEAYYEQYF.